The 24 T cell receptor beta chains listed next were all sequenced from one sample in a study of T cell changes during pregnancy in multiple sclerosis (dated by TCRdb to the late 2010s). The library was prepared using the immunoSEQ multiplex PCR assay. What TCRdb holds here is the immuneACCESS table cut down to in-frame rearrangements. Part of the clones is not present; checked against another copy, under half of the missing clones reflect an unresolved V gene, and the others are unexplained. Counted in this sample were some 77,000 clones; approximately 90% of them appeared once. Clones ranked in the top ten supply 0.2% to 0.25% of the sample. The sequencing here drew on CD4+ T cells from peripheral blood mononuclear cells, taken before pregnancy. These TCRs come from a female donor with multiple sclerosis, enrolled in a pregnancy study.

V and J are TRBV6-5 and TRBJ2-1; D possibly corresponds to TRBD2 (6 bases). V gave up 6 bases and J gave up 4 bases, with 7 bases separating them. The CDR3 runs 12 residues. Germline CDR1 is MNHEY and CDR2 is SVGAGI. The CDR3 loop reads CASREGYNEQFF. As DNA, the CDR3 is TGTGCCAGCAGGGAGGGGTACAATGAGCAGTTCTTC.

The chain carries TRBV15 and TRBJ2-7, with D perhaps TRBD1 (5 bases). The germline V and J ends were trimmed by 5 bases and 6 bases, with 8 bases remaining between them. The CDR3 is 11 residues long. The V gene's germline CDR1 is LNHNV and CDR2 YYDKDF (reference sequence). The CDR3 DNA is TGTGCCACCAGCCAGGGTCGCGAGCAGTACTTC. Protein product: CATSQGREQYF.

This chain uses TRBV28 with TRBJ2-5; the match to TRBD1 covers 10 bases. V shed 5 bases and J 6 bases; nucleotides not matched to a gene: 6. The CDR3 is made up of 14 amino acids. Germline V lookup: CDR1 MDHEN, CDR2 SYDVKM. The CDR3 sequence is CASSKPGQGKTQYF. As DNA, the CDR3 is TGTGCCAGCAGTAAACCGGGACAGGGGAAGACCCAGTACTTC.

CDR3 loop: CASSAGLAGVPGELFF. CDR3 coding DNA: TGTGCCAGCAGCGCGGGACTAGCGGGAGTGCCCGGGGAGCTGTTTTTT. This chain links TRBV5-5 with TRBJ2-2; 14 positions match TRBD2. This CDR3 has 16 residues. The V gene end was trimmed by 4 bases and the J gene end by 6 bases; junction bases not matched to a gene: 5. Germline CDR1 SGHKS, CDR2 YYEKEE (reference sequence).

This chain links TRBV7-3 with TRBJ1-6, with 7 bases identical to TRBD1. The CDR3 runs 14 residues. Germline CDR1 is SGHTA and CDR2 is FQGTGA. V shed 5 bases and J 7 bases; nucleotides not matched to a gene: 5. CDR3 DNA sequence: TGTGCCAGCAGCCCCGGACAGGAAAATTCACCCCTCCACTTT. Protein product: CASSPGQENSPLHF.

The chain couples TRBV6-5 to TRBJ1-2, with D possibly TRBD1 on 5 matching bases. The CDR3 has 13 amino acids. CDR1 is MNHEY, CDR2 SVGAGI, per germline. Deletions cut 5 bases from V and 5 bases from J, with 12 bases between. The CDR3 protein is CASSKGTQYGYTF. The CDR3, as DNA: TGTGCCAGCAGTAAAGGGACTCAGTATGGCTACACCTTC.

The J gene is TRBJ1-4, the V gene TRBV5-1; 9 bases fit TRBD1. V gave up 4 bases and J gave up 10 bases; unmatched junction bases: 14. In germline, CDR1 is SGHRS, CDR2 YFSETQ. This CDR3 contains 16 residues. CDR3 nucleotide sequence: TGCGCCAGCAGCCCGGGATCCGGGACAGGGTGGGCAAAACTGTTTTTT. Protein sequence: CASSPGSGTGWAKLFF.

The chain couples TRBV5-5 to TRBJ2-6; the match to TRBD2 covers 8 bases. Germline CDR1 reads SGHKS; CDR2 reads YYEKEE (reference sequence). The CDR3 sequence is 17 residues long. The V and J ends lost 1 base and 0 bases, in that order; junction bases with no gene match: 3. This CDR3 reads CASSLREGDSGANVLTF. As DNA, the CDR3 is TGTGCCAGCAGCTTGCGGGAGGGGGACTCTGGGGCCAACGTCCTGACTTTC. Filled out from reference TRBV5-5 and TRBJ2-6, the complete variable domain reads DAGVTQSPTHLIKTRGQQVTLRCSPISGHKSVSWYQQVLGQGPQFIFQYYEKEERGRGNFPDRFSARQFPNYSSELNVNALLLGDSALYLCASSLREGDSGANVLTFGAGSRLTVL.

The chain links TRBV11-2 to TRBJ2-3; TRBD2 agrees at 8 bases. This CDR3 has 16 residues. The V and J ends lost 0 bases and 12 bases, in that order; junction bases with no gene match: 14. CDR1 and CDR2 (germline): SGHAT, FQNNGV. CDR3 DNA sequence: TGTGCCAGCAGCTTAGATCTGGTAGCGGGGATCCAACGTCAGTATTTT. It yields the protein CASSLDLVAGIQRQYF. Full variable domain (outside the CDR3, taken from reference TRBV11-2 and TRBJ2-3): EAGVAQSPRYKIIEKRQSVAFWCNPISGHATLYWYQQILGQGPKLLIQFQNNGVVDDSQLPKDRFSAERLKGVDSTLKIQPAKLEDSAVYLCASSLDLVAGIQRQYFGPGTRLTVL.

The chain combines TRBV18 with TRBJ2-5, with 7 bases identical to TRBD2. Per the germline V gene, CDR1 is KGHSH and CDR2 is LQKENI. Trimming cost V 4 bases and J 1 base; bases outside gene matches: 6. This CDR3 is built from 15 residues. The DNA of the CDR3 is TGTGCCAGCTCACTGAGATCGGGGGGCCAAGAGACCCAGTACTTC. Translated: CASSLRSGGQETQYF.

The chain combines TRBV9 with TRBJ2-3, with 12 bases matching TRBD2. V trimming: 3 bases; J trimming: 4 bases; junction bases outside the gene matches: 0. Germline V gene lookup returns CDR1 SGDLS and CDR2 YYNGEE. There are 14 residues in the CDR3. The CDR3 sequence is CASSASGRADTQYF. Here the CDR3 DNA reads TGTGCCAGCAGCGCTAGCGGGAGGGCAGATACGCAGTATTTT.

This clone was observed once. The chain combines TRBV5-1 with TRBJ1-4; TRBD1 agrees at 8 bases. Trimming took 6 bases from V and 5 from J; bases not matched to a gene: 3. The CDR3 spans 13 residues. Per germline, CDR1 SGHRS and CDR2 YFSETQ. In nucleotides, the CDR3 is TGCGCCAGCACCCGGGACAGGAATGAAAAACTGTTTTTT. Encoded protein: CASTRDRNEKLFF.

The genes are TRBV6-1 and TRBJ1-1, with D perhaps TRBD1 (6 bases). CDR3 length equals 15 residues. In germline, CDR1 is MNHNS, CDR2 SASEGT. The V gene lost 8 bases and the J gene lost 1 base, with 17 bases spanning the gap. The CDR3 DNA is TGTGCCAGCTATCCCGGGGGGCAGGGGAACACTGAAGCTTTCTTT. Its protein product is CASYPGGQGNTEAFF.

The V gene is TRBV7-9, the J gene TRBJ2-1, with 8 bases fitting TRBD2. V shed 5 bases, J shed 6 bases, and the junction held 12 bases outside the gene matches. Looked up from germline, CDR1 is SEHNR and CDR2 is FQNEAQ (reference sequence). CDR3 size: 16 residues. For the CDR3, the DNA is TGTGCCAGCAGCCCCGGGGGGGCGGACGTGGGCAATGAGCAGTTCTTC. Translating it yields CASSPGGADVGNEQFF.

The chain has TRBV28 and TRBJ2-5; possible D gene TRBD2, 6 bases. V was pared by 5 bases and J by 5 bases, with 21 bases between. Germline assignment: CDR1 MDHEN and CDR2 SYDVKM. This CDR3 region has 16 residues. CDR3 protein: CASSGTWSRGKETQYF. DNA of the CDR3: TGTGCCAGCAGTGGGACTTGGTCCCGCGGGAAGGAGACCCAGTACTTC.

The chain combines TRBV9 with TRBJ2-5; 8 bases line up with TRBD2. CDR1 is SGDLS and CDR2 is YYNGEE in the germline V gene. This CDR3 region has 16 residues. V gave up 0 bases and J gave up 5 bases; unmatched junction bases: 9. The CDR3 region has the DNA TGTGCCAGCAGCGTAGAGGATAGCGGGGTCGGTGAGACCCAGTACTTC. It specifies CASSVEDSGVGETQYF.

This chain joins TRBV11-2 and TRBJ1-1; the D is unclear. V was cut by 2 bases and J by 2 bases, with 3 bases left in between. The germline V gene encodes CDR1 SGHAT and CDR2 FQNNGV. The CDR3 is made up of 12 amino acids. DNA for the CDR3: TGTGCCAGCAGCTTACCTAACACTGAAGCTTTCTTT. Translating gives CASSLPNTEAFF.

V usage is TRBV5-1 and J usage is TRBJ2-1, with 9 bases matching TRBD1. Germline CDR1 reads SGHRS; CDR2 reads YFSETQ. With 2 bases clipped from V and 6 bases from J, the junction kept 9 bases outside the gene matches. The CDR3 runs 16 residues. The CDR3 nucleotides are TGCGCCAGCAGCTTAGGTGGGACAGGGTCCCCCAATGAGCAGTTCTTC. Translating it yields CASSLGGTGSPNEQFF.

The chain uses TRBV9 and TRBJ1-1; TRBD1 might be the D (5 bases). The CDR3 has 14 residues. CDR1 is SGDLS and CDR2 is YYNGEE in the germline V gene. The V end was cut by 0 bases, the J end by 1 base, with 7 bases between. Here the CDR3 DNA reads TGTGCCAGCAGCGTAGACCAGGGGAACACTGAAGCTTTCTTT. Translated, it gives CASSVDQGNTEAFF. Using reference TRBV9 and TRBJ1-1 for the parts outside the CDR3, the full variable domain is DSGVTQTPKHLITATGQRVTLRCSPRSGDLSVYWYQQSLDQGLQFLIQYYNGEERAKGNILERFSAQQFPDLHSELNLSSLELGDSALYFCASSVDQGNTEAFFGQGTRLTVV.

This clone is a singleton in its sample. The CDR3 nucleotides read TGTGCCTGGATTGGAACTAGCGGGTACAATGAGCAGTTCTTC. Its translation: CAWIGTSGYNEQFF. This chain connects TRBV30 to TRBJ2-1; 9 positions match TRBD2. This CDR3 spans 14 amino acids. Germline CDR1 GTSNPN, CDR2 SVGIG (reference sequence). V trimming: 4 bases; J trimming: 4 bases; junction bases outside the gene matches: 5. The complete variable domain, with remaining parts taken from reference TRBV30 and TRBJ2-1, reads SQTIHQWPATLVQPVGSPLSLECTVEGTSNPNLYWYRQAAGRGLQLLFYSVGIGQISSEVPQNLSASRPQDRQFILSSKKLLLSDSGFYLCAWIGTSGYNEQFFGPGTRLTVL.

The V and J genes are TRBV10-3 and TRBJ2-7; 16 nucleotides align to TRBD2. The CDR3 is 17 residues long. Per the germline V gene, CDR1 is ENHRY and CDR2 is SYGVKD. J lost 4 bases, V lost 2 bases, and 5 bases had no gene match. The CDR3 sequence is CAISEGTSGGAAYEQYF. The CDR3 DNA follows: TGTGCCATCAGTGAGGGGACTAGCGGGGGGGCGGCGTACGAGCAGTACTTC.

This clone was detected only once. V is TRBV7-9 and J is TRBJ2-5; tentatively, D is TRBD1 (6 bases). The CDR3 spans 14 residues. Trimming removed 3 bases at V and 5 bases at J, with 13 bases between. Germline CDR1 reads SEHNR; CDR2 reads FQNEAQ (reference sequence). As DNA, the CDR3 is TGTGCCAGCAGCTTGACAGGTCAGGGGGAGACCCAGTACTTC. Protein sequence: CASSLTGQGETQYF.

This chain joins TRBV6-1 and TRBJ1-1; no clear D. CDR1 is MNHNS, CDR2 SASEGT, per germline. The CDR3 spans 13 residues. The V and J ends lost 6 bases and 6 bases respectively, with 14 bases between them. CDR3 protein: CASREGRDAEAFF. CDR3 DNA: TGTGCCAGCAGAGAGGGTCGGGATGCTGAAGCTTTCTTT.

This chain joins TRBV15 and TRBJ1-4; 7 bases line up with TRBD1. The V and J ends lost 3 bases and 8 bases, in that order; junction bases with no gene match: 9. The CDR3 contains 15 residues. Per germline, CDR1 LNHNV and CDR2 YYDKDF (reference sequence). The CDR3 loop reads CATSRATGSWEKLFF. In DNA, the CDR3 is TGTGCCACCAGCAGGGCGACAGGGTCGTGGGAAAAACTGTTTTTT.